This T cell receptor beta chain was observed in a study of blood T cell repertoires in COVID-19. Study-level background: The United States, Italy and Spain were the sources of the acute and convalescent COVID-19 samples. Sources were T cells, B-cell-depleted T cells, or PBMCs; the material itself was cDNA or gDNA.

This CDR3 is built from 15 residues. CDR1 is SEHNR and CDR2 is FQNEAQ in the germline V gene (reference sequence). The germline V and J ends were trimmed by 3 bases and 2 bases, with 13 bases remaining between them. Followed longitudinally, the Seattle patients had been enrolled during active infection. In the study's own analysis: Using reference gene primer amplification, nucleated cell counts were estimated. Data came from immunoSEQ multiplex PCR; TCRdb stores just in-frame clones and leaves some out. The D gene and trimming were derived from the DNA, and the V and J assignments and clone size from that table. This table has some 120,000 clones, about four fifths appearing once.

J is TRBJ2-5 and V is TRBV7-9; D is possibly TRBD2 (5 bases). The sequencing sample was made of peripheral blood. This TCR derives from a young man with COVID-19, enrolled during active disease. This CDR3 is CASSLLGEGQETQYF. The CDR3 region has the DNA TGTGCCAGCAGCTTGCTCGGAGAGGGACAAGAGACCCAGTACTTC.